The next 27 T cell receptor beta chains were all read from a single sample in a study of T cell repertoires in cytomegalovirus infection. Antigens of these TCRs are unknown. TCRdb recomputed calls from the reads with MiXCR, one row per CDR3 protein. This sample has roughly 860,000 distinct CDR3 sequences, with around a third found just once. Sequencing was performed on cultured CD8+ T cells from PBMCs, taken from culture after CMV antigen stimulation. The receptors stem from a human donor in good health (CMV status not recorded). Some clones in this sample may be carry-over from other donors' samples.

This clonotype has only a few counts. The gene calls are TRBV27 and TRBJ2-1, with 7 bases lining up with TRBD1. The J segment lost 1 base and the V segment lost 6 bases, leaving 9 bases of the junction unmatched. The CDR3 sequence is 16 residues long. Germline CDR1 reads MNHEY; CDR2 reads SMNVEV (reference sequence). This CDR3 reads CASRPLQGISYNEQFF. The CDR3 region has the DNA TGTGCCAGCAGGCCGCTACAGGGGATATCCTACAATGAGCAGTTCTTC.

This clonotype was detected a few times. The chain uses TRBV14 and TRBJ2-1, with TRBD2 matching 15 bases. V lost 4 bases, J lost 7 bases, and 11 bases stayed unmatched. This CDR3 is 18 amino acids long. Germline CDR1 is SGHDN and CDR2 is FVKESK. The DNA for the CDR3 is TGTGCCAGCAGCCCCGGGACTAGCGGGGGGCCCTTTAGGAATGAGCAGTTCTTC. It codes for CASSPGTSGGPFRNEQFF.

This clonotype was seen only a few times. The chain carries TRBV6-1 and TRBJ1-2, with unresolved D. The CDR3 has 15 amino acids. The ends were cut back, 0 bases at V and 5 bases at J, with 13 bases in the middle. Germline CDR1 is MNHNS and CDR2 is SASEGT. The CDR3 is CASSEASTNRYGYTF. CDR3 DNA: TGTGCCAGCAGTGAAGCAAGCACGAACCGTTATGGCTACACCTTC.

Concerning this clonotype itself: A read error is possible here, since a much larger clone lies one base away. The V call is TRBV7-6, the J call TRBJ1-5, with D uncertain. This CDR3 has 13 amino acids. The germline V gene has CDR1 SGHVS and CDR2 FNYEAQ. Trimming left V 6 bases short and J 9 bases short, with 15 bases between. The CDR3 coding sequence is TGTGCCAGCAGACCAGGCCGCCTAGGGCCCCAGCATTTT. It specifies CASRPGRLGPQHF.

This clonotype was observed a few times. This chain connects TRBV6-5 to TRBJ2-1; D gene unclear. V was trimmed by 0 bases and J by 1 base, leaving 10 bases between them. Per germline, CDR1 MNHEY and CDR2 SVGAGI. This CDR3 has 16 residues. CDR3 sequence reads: CASSYSPAMSYNEQFF. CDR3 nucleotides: TGTGCCAGCAGTTACTCTCCAGCAATGTCCTACAATGAGCAGTTCTTC.

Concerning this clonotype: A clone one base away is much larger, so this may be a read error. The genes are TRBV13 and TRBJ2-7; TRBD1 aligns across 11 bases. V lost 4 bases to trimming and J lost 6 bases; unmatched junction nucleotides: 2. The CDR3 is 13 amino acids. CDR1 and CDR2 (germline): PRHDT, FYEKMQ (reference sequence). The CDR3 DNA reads TGTGCCAGCAGCTCCGGGACAGGGGGCGAGCAGTACGTC. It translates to CASSSGTGGEQYV.

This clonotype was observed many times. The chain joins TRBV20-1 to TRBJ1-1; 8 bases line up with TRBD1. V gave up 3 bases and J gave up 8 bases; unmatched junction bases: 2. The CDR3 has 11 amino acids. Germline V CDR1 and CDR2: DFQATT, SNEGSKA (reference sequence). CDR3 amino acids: CSARGQVEAFF. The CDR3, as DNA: TGCAGTGCTAGGGGACAGGTCGAAGCTTTCTTT.

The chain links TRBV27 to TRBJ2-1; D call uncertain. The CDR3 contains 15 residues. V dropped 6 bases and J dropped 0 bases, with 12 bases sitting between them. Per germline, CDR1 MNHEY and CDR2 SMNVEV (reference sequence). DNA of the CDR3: TGTGCCAGCAGCACGGGCAGCAGCTCCTACAATGAGCAGTTCTTC. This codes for CASSTGSSSYNEQFF.

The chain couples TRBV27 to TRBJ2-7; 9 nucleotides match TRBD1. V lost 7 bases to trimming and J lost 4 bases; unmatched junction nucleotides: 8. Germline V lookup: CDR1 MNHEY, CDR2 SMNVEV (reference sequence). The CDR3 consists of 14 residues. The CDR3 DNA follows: TGTGCCAGCAATCCCCGGGACAGGGCGTACGAGCAGTACTTC. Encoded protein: CASNPRDRAYEQYF.

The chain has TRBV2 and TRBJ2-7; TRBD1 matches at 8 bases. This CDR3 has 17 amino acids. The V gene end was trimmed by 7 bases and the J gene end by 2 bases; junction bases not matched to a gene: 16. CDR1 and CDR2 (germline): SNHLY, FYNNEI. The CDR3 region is CASTLLGAGQGPYEQYF. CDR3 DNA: TGTGCCAGCACCCTTCTGGGGGCCGGACAGGGACCCTACGAGCAGTACTTC.

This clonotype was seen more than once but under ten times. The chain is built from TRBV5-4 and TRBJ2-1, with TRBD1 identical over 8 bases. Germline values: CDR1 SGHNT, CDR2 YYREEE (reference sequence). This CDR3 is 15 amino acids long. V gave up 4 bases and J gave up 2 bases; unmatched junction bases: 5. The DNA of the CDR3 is TGTGCCAGCAGCACAGCGACAGGGGCCTACAATGAGCAGTTCTTC. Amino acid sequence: CASSTATGAYNEQFF.

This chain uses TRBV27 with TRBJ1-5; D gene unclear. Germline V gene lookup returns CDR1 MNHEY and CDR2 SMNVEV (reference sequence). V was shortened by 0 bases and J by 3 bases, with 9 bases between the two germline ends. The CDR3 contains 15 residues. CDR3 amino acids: CASSLSRVPNQPQHF. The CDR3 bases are TGTGCCAGCAGTTTATCTAGGGTCCCCAATCAGCCCCAGCATTTT.

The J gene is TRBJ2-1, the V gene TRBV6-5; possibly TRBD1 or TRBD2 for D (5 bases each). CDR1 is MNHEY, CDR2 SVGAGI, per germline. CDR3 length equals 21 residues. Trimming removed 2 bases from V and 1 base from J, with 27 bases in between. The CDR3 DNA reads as TGTGCCAGCAGTTACAGAGGGGAGAGCGGAATCCTGATTAGTTCCTACAATGAGCAGTTCTTC. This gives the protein CASSYRGESGILISSYNEQFF.

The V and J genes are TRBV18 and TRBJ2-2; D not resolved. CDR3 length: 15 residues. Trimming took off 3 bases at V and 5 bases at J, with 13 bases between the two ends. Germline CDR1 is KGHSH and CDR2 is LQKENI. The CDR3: CASSPPFDGTGELFF. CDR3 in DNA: TGTGCCAGCTCACCCCCGTTTGACGGGACCGGGGAGCTGTTTTTT.

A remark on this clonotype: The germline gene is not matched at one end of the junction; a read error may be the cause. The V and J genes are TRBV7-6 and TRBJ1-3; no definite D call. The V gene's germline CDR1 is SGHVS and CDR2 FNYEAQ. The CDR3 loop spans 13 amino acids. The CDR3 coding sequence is TGTGCCAGCAGCGAGGGCTCTGGAAACACCTTATATTTT. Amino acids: CASSEGSGNTLYF.

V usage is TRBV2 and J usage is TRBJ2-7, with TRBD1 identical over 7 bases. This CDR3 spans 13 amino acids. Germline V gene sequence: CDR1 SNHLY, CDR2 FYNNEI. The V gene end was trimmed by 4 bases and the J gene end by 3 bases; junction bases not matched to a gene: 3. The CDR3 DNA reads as TGTGCCAGCAGTGCAGGGGGTGGCTACGAGCAGTACGTC. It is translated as CASSAGGGYEQYV.

CDR3 sequence: CASSVRRGGAMNEQFF. The CDR3 coding sequence is TGTGCCAGCAGCGTAAGGCGCGGGGGGGCAATGAATGAGCAGTTCTTC. The chain employs TRBV9 and TRBJ2-1; 9 nucleotides line up with TRBD2. The CDR3 loop spans 16 amino acids. In germline, CDR1 is SGDLS, CDR2 YYNGEE. V trimming: 1 base; J trimming: 7 bases; junction bases outside the gene matches: 9.

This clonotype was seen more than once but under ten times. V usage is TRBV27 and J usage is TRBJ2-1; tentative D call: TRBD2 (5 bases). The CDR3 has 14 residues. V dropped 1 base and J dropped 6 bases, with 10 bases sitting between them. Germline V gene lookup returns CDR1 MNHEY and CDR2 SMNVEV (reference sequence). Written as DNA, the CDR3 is TGTGCCAGCAGTTTATTCCGGGGTTTCAATGAGCAGTTCTTC. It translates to CASSLFRGFNEQFF.

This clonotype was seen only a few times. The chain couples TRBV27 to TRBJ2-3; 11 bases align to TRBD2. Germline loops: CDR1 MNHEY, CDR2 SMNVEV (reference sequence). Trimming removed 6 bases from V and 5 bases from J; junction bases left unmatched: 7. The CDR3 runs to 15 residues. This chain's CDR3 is CASSLAGGQVDTQYF. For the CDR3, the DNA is TGTGCCAGCAGCTTAGCGGGGGGGCAAGTAGATACGCAGTATTTT.

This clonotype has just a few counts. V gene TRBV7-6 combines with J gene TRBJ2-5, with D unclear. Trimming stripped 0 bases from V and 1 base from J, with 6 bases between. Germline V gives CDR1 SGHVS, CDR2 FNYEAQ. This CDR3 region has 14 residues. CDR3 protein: CASSLATLQETQYF. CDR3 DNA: TGTGCCAGCAGCTTAGCGACACTCCAAGAGACCCAGTACTTC.

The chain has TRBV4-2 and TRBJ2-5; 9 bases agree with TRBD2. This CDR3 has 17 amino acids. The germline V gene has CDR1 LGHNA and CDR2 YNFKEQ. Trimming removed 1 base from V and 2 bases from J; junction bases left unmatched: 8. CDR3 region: CASSQVLRGGEQETQYF. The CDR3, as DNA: TGTGCCAGCAGCCAAGTATTGCGGGGGGGTGAGCAAGAGACCCAGTACTTC.

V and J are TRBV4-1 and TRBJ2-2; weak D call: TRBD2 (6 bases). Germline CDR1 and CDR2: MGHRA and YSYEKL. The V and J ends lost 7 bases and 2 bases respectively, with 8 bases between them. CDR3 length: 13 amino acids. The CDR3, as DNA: TGCGCCAGCAAACTAGCCAACACCGGGGAGCTGTTTTTT. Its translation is CASKLANTGELFF.

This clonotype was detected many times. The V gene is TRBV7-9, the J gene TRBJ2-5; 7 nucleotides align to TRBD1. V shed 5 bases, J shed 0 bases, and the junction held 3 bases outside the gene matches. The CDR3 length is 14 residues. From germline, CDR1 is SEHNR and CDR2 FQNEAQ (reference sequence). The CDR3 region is CASSADRDQETQYF. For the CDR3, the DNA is TGTGCCAGCAGCGCCGACAGGGACCAAGAGACCCAGTACTTC.

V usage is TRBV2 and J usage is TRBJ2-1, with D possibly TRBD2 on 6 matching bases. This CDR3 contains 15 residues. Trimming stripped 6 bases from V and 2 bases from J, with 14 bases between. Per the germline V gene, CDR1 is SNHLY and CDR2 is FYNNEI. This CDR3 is CASRPRGRPYNEQFF. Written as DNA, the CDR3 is TGTGCCAGCAGGCCCCGGGGGAGGCCCTACAATGAGCAGTTCTTC.

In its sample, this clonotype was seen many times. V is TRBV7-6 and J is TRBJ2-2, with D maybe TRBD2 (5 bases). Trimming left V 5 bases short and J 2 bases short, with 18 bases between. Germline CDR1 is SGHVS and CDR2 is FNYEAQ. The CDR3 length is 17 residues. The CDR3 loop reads CASSPERWRANTGELFF. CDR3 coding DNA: TGTGCCAGCAGCCCTGAGCGGTGGCGGGCTAACACCGGGGAGCTGTTTTTT.

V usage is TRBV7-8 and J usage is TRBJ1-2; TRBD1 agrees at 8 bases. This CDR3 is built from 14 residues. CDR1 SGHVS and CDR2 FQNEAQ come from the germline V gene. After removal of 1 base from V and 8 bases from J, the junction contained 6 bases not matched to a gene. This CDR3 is CASSLVSGGGGYTF. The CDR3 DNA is TGTGCCAGCAGCTTAGTTTCAGGGGGCGGCGGCTACACCTTC.

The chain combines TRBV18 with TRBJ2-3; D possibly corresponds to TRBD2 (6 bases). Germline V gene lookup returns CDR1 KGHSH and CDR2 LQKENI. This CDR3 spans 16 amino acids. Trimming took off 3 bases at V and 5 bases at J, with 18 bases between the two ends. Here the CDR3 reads CASSPWTGEDLDTQYF. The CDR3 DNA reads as TGTGCCAGCTCACCTTGGACGGGGGAGGACTTAGATACGCAGTATTTT.